The 32 T cell receptor beta chains in this list originate from one sample, sequenced in a study of blood T cell repertoires in COVID-19. Assay used: immunoSEQ multiplex PCR; TCRdb lists only in-frame clones, some missing. The sample includes some 190,000 clones, around 90% of them seen just once. Sequencing was performed on peripheral blood. Every receptor here comes from a human donor in a cohort sampled during active COVID-19.

The chain recombines TRBV24-1 with TRBJ1-2; 8 bases map to TRBD1. The CDR3 has 16 residues. CDR1 and CDR2 (germline): KGHDR, SFDVKD. V gave up 5 bases and J gave up 5 bases; unmatched junction bases: 12. DNA of the CDR3: TGTGCCACCAGTGGGCTCGCACAGACAGGGGAGTATGGCTACACCTTC. Residues: CATSGLAQTGEYGYTF.

This clone was picked up one time. The chain uses TRBV5-1 and TRBJ2-2; 7 nucleotides match TRBD1. The CDR3 contains 14 residues. Germline V gives CDR1 SGHRS, CDR2 YFSETQ. V trimming: 5 bases; J trimming: 6 bases; junction bases outside the gene matches: 7. Written as DNA, the CDR3 is TGCGCCAGCAGACGAGGGGGCGAGGCCGGGGAGCTGTTTTTT. Translating it yields CASRRGGEAGELFF. The full variable domain, its missing parts supplied by reference TRBV5-1 and TRBJ2-2, is KAGVTQTPRYLIKTRGQQVTLSCSPISGHRSVSWYQQTPGQGLQFLFEYFSETQRNKGNFPGRFSGRQFSNSRSEMNVSTLELGDSALYLCASRRGGEAGELFFGEGSRLTVL.

The chain couples TRBV6-5 to TRBJ2-2; 9 bases line up with TRBD2. The length of the CDR3 is 14 residues. Unmatched junction bases numbered 6, after V lost 7 bases and J lost 6 bases. CDR1 and CDR2 from the germline V gene are MNHEY and SVGAGI. The DNA of the CDR3 is TGTGCCAGCAATCGAGCGGGAGGTGCCGGGGAGCTGTTTTTT. It specifies CASNRAGGAGELFF.

This clone was recorded only once. The V and J genes are TRBV18 and TRBJ1-6; tentatively, D is TRBD1 (5 bases). Between the trimmed V and J ends, which lost 2 bases and 5 bases, there was a span of 10 bases. Per the germline V gene, CDR1 is KGHSH and CDR2 is LQKENI. This CDR3 contains 15 residues. Here the CDR3 DNA reads TGTGCCAGCTCACCAGTTGGGGGGAATAATTCACCCCTCCACTTT. Its protein product is CASSPVGGNNSPLHF.

The chain recombines TRBV7-2 with TRBJ2-7; 7 bases line up with TRBD2. V trimming: 1 base; J trimming: 6 bases; junction bases outside the gene matches: 9. The germline V gene has CDR1 SGHTA and CDR2 FQGNSA. This CDR3 is built from 15 residues. The CDR3 DNA sequence: TGTGCCAGCAGCTTAGTTTTGGGAGGGAGGGGCGAGCAGTACTTC. Its translation: CASSLVLGGRGEQYF. Variable domain in full (rest from reference TRBV7-2 and TRBJ2-7): GAGVSQSPSNKVTEKGKDVELRCDPISGHTALYWYRQSLGQGLEFLIYFQGNSAPDKSGLPSDRFSAERTGGSVSTLTIQRTQQEDSAVYLCASSLVLGGRGEQYFGPGTRLTVT.

The chain has TRBV7-7 and TRBJ2-3; maybe TRBD2 (6 bases). The CDR3 spans 15 residues. Germline lookup yields CDR1 SSHAT and CDR2 FNYEAQ (reference sequence). V lost 1 base and J 3 bases, leaving 11 bases between the germline ends. CDR3 amino acids: CASSLGLARTDTQYF. The CDR3 coding sequence is TGTGCCAGCAGCTTAGGGCTAGCGCGAACAGATACGCAGTATTTT.

The chain couples TRBV5-6 to TRBJ2-7; TRBD2 might be the D (6 bases). The CDR3 extends over 14 amino acids. The germline CDR1 and CDR2 sequences are SGHDT and YYEEEE. V was trimmed by 0 bases and J by 3 bases, leaving 10 bases between them. The CDR3 region is CASSLGADYYEQYF. For the CDR3, the DNA is TGTGCCAGCAGCTTGGGGGCGGACTACTACGAGCAGTACTTC.

This sequence joins TRBV4-3 and TRBJ2-5, with D hard to call. Trimming pared 1 base from V and 0 bases from J, leaving 15 bases between. The CDR3 loop spans 17 amino acids. The germline V gene encodes CDR1 LGHNA and CDR2 YSLEER. CDR3 DNA sequence: TGCGCCAGCAGCCAAGGGGTGGAGACGACGTACCAAGAGACCCAGTACTTC. Translation: CASSQGVETTYQETQYF.

This chain links TRBV18 with TRBJ2-3, with 10 bases lining up with TRBD2. Germline-derived CDR1 and CDR2 are KGHSH and LQKENI. This CDR3 spans 17 amino acids. J lost 2 bases, V lost 0 bases, and 5 bases had no gene match. In nucleotides, the CDR3 is TGTGCCAGCTCACCACCGACAGCGGGAGGGCCCACAGATACGCAGTATTTT. The encoded protein is CASSPPTAGGPTDTQYF.

J is TRBJ2-7 and V is TRBV27; 9 bases line up with TRBD1. Germline CDR1 reads MNHEY; CDR2 reads SMNVEV (reference sequence). V was clipped by 8 bases and J by 2 bases; unmatched bases: 4. CDR3 length equals 13 residues. DNA for the CDR3: TGTGCCAGCCTCGACAGGGGGACCTACGAGCAGTACTTC. Its translation is CASLDRGTYEQYF.

The chain links TRBV21-1 to TRBJ1-6. TRBV21-1 is a documented pseudogene. CDR3 length equals 17 residues. This CDR3 reads CASSKGAEGSYNSPLHF. CDR3 bases: TGTGCCAGCAGCAAAGGGGCTGAGGGCTCCTATAATTCACCCCTCCACTTT.

The gene calls are TRBV7-2 and TRBJ2-3; tentatively, D is TRBD2 (6 bases). V gave up 4 bases and J gave up 0 bases, with 14 bases separating them. CDR3 size: 16 residues. Germline V lookup: CDR1 SGHTA, CDR2 FQGNSA. In DNA, the CDR3 is TGTGCCAGCAGCTCCGGGACTCGACCTAGCACAGATACGCAGTATTTT. As protein: CASSSGTRPSTDTQYF.

This clone was detected once. This chain connects TRBV9 to TRBJ2-3; D is unclear. The V gene lost 0 bases and the J gene lost 6 bases, with 5 bases spanning the gap. Germline lookup yields CDR1 SGDLS and CDR2 YYNGEE. CDR3 length equals 12 residues. The DNA for the CDR3 is TGTGCCAGCAGCGTAGCTGAGGATACGCAGTATTTT. It encodes CASSVAEDTQYF.

CDR3 DNA sequence: TGTGCCAGCAGCTTTGGGACTAGCGGGAGCTTGGTTGAGCAGTTCTTC. This codes for CASSFGTSGSLVEQFF. The V call is TRBV7-2, the J call TRBJ2-1; 14 nucleotides agree with TRBD2. The V segment lost 3 bases and the J segment 9 bases; nucleotides outside the gene matches: 7. CDR3 size: 16 residues. CDR1 and CDR2 from the germline V gene are SGHTA and FQGNSA.

V usage is TRBV18 and J usage is TRBJ1-2; D unclear. Trimming took off 2 bases at V and 5 bases at J, with 9 bases between the two ends. The CDR3 runs to 13 residues. Germline V gives CDR1 KGHSH, CDR2 LQKENI. CDR3 protein: CASSPEQSYGYTF. The CDR3 bases are TGTGCCAGCTCACCAGAACAATCATATGGCTACACCTTC.

V is TRBV3-1 (or the pseudogene TRBV3-2) and J is TRBJ2-3, with TRBD2 matching 8 bases. Germline CDR1 LGHDT, CDR2 YNNKEL (reference sequence). V was pared by 4 bases and J by 3 bases, with 9 bases of the junction left unmatched. The CDR3 spans 16 residues. As DNA, the CDR3 is TGTGCCAGCAGCCTGAACTCGGGGGGGCCAACAGATACGCAGTATTTT. Amino acids: CASSLNSGGPTDTQYF.

This clone was recorded once. The rearrangement joins TRBV5-5 to TRBJ1-1; D is undetermined. V was cut by 2 bases and J by 0 bases, with 2 bases left in between. CDR1 and CDR2 (germline): SGHKS, YYEKEE (reference sequence). This CDR3 has 12 residues. CDR3 residues: CASSFMNTEAFF. DNA for the CDR3: TGTGCCAGCAGCTTTATGAACACTGAAGCTTTCTTT.

The chain employs TRBV6-1 and TRBJ2-7, with a possible D match to TRBD2 (6 bases). V lost 3 bases and J 2 bases, leaving 11 bases between the germline ends. The CDR3 is 14 residues long. The germline CDR1 and CDR2 sequences are MNHNS and SASEGT. This chain's CDR3 is CASSEVSGAYEQYF. In DNA form, the CDR3 reads TGTGCCAGCAGTGAGGTTAGCGGCGCCTACGAGCAGTACTTC.

J is TRBJ2-2 and V is TRBV12-5; 8 nucleotides align to TRBD1. The J segment lost 9 bases and the V segment lost 4 bases, leaving 7 bases of the junction unmatched. Germline V gene lookup returns CDR1 LGHNT and CDR2 FRNRAP. The CDR3 has 14 residues. The CDR3 region is CASGSTGGARELFF. In nucleotides, the CDR3 is TGTGCTAGTGGTTCCACAGGGGGTGCAAGGGAGCTGTTTTTT.

This clone was observed a handful of times. The chain links TRBV12-3 or TRBV12-4 to TRBJ2-5; 8 positions agree with TRBD2. The junction had 6 bases not matched to a gene; V was cut back by 7 bases and J by 5 bases. The CDR3 sequence is 13 residues long. DNA of the CDR3: TGTGCCAGCACCTTAGCGGGGAGGGAGACCCAGTACTTC. This sequence encodes CASTLAGRETQYF.

The rearrangement links TRBV19 to TRBJ2-3; 7 positions match TRBD2. CDR3 length equals 16 residues. V was clipped by 2 bases and J by 2 bases; unmatched bases: 7. Germline CDR1 and CDR2: LNHDA and SQIVND (reference sequence). Here the CDR3 DNA reads TGTGCCAGTAGTATATCGGCTAGCGGCTACACAGATACGCAGTATTTT. Its translation is CASSISASGYTDTQYF.

The rearrangement uses TRBV5-1 and TRBJ2-5; 8 bases are shared with TRBD2. Germline-derived CDR1 and CDR2 are SGHRS and YFSETQ. The CDR3 is 14 residues long. Trimming took 3 bases from V and 1 from J; bases not matched to a gene: 2. The CDR3: CASSSGTSQETQYF. The CDR3, as DNA: TGCGCCAGCAGCTCGGGGACTAGCCAAGAGACCCAGTACTTC.

This clone was detected only once. This chain links TRBV10-3 with TRBJ2-1; possible D gene TRBD1, 5 bases. This CDR3 is built from 13 residues. Germline V lookup: CDR1 ENHRY, CDR2 SYGVKD. V gave up 6 bases and J gave up 10 bases, with 16 bases separating them. The DNA of the CDR3 is TGTGCCATCAGCCGAAGGGCCAGGGAAGAGCAGTTCTTC. This encodes CAISRRAREEQFF.

The rearrangement links TRBV14 to TRBJ2-7; 8 bases align to TRBD2. There are 16 residues in the CDR3. Germline CDR1 SGHDN, CDR2 FVKESK. V shed 0 bases and J 1 base; nucleotides not matched to a gene: 5. The CDR3 DNA reads as TGTGCCAGCAGCCAAGAGTTCGGGGGGGAATCCTACGAGCAGTACTTC. It codes for CASSQEFGGESYEQYF.

This clone came up once. The V gene is TRBV6-5, the J gene TRBJ2-7; 10 bases line up with TRBD1. The CDR3 is 15 amino acids. Germline V CDR1 and CDR2: MNHEY, SVGAGI. Germline trimming cut 8 bases from V and 0 bases from J; bases unmatched to any gene: 7. DNA of the CDR3: TGTGCCAGCTTAGGGACAGGGGCGAGCTCCTACGAGCAGTACTTC. Protein sequence: CASLGTGASSYEQYF.

The J gene is TRBJ2-5, the V gene TRBV11-2; TRBD1 aligns across 8 bases. This CDR3 is built from 14 residues. The germline gives CDR1 SGHAT, CDR2 FQNNGV. The trim removed 5 bases at V and 5 bases at J, leaving 7 bases unmatched. CDR3: CASSKDRVAETQYF. In nucleotides, the CDR3 is TGTGCCAGCAGCAAGGACAGGGTCGCTGAGACCCAGTACTTC.

The genes are TRBV5-1 and TRBJ2-7, with 7 positions matching TRBD1. The germline CDR1 and CDR2 sequences are SGHRS and YFSETQ. There are 15 residues in the CDR3. V shed 4 bases, J shed 5 bases, and the junction held 12 bases outside the gene matches. The CDR3 nucleotides are TGCGCCAGCAGCCCGGGACAGAACCTCTACAACGAGCAGTACTTC. It translates to CASSPGQNLYNEQYF.

This clone was detected a few times. The chain is built from TRBV4-2 and TRBJ1-2; no definite D call. CDR1 and CDR2 (germline): LGHNA, YNFKEQ. Trimming left V 0 bases short and J 1 base short, with 6 bases between. The CDR3 has 14 amino acids. CDR3: CASSQDGGNYGYTF. The CDR3 DNA is TGTGCCAGCAGCCAAGATGGAGGTAACTATGGCTACACCTTC.

The chain recombines TRBV12-3 or TRBV12-4 with TRBJ2-5; D not resolved. The length of the CDR3 is 13 residues. Trimming removed 2 bases from V and 4 bases from J, with 8 bases in between. The CDR3 loop is CASSLISRETQYF. In nucleotides, the CDR3 is TGTGCCAGCAGTTTAATTTCCAGAGAGACCCAGTACTTC.

The rearrangement uses TRBV19 and TRBJ2-3, with TRBD2 identical over 13 bases. Germline CDR1 is LNHDA and CDR2 is SQIVND (reference sequence). J lost 2 bases, V lost 6 bases, and 11 bases had no gene match. This CDR3 spans 18 amino acids. The CDR3 sequence: CASSNLTGLAGITDTQYF. CDR3 DNA: TGTGCCAGTAGCAACCTAACGGGACTAGCGGGAATCACAGATACGCAGTATTTT.

This clone was observed a single time. The J gene is TRBJ2-6, the V gene TRBV4-1; 8 bases line up with TRBD1. Looked up from germline, CDR1 is MGHRA and CDR2 is YSYEKL. The CDR3 runs 17 residues. Trimming cost V 0 bases and J 3 bases; bases outside gene matches: 4. CDR3 coding DNA: TGCGCCAGCAGCCAAGAGGCAGGGGGCATTGGGGCCAACGTCCTGACTTTC. Its translation is CASSQEAGGIGANVLTF.

The chain combines TRBV10-3 with TRBJ2-3, with 9 bases aligning to TRBD1. The CDR3 has 14 residues. Per germline, CDR1 ENHRY and CDR2 SYGVKD. After removal of 6 bases from V and 3 bases from J, the junction contained 4 bases not matched to a gene. DNA for the CDR3: TGTGCCATCAGCAGGGACAGGGAAACAGATACGCAGTATTTT. This encodes CAISRDRETDTQYF.